This TCR beta chain was profiled in a study of blood T cell repertoires in COVID-19. Study summary: Samples came from the United States, Italy and Spain, spanning acute and convalescent COVID-19. Sample material is recorded as cDNA or gDNA derived from T cells, B-cell-depleted T cells, or PBMCs.

The V gene end was trimmed by 2 bases and the J gene end by 4 bases; junction bases not matched to a gene: 7. CDR3 size: 15 residues. Germline-derived CDR1 and CDR2 are SNHLY and FYNNEI. Per the study methods: Amplification of reference gene primers provided the estimated nucleated cell counts. Assay: immunoSEQ multiplex PCR; the TCRdb copy retains only in-frame clones and omits some. V, J and clone size are those of that table, while D and trimming were read from the DNA. The profile shows under 250,000 clones, 80% to 90% of them singletons. This TCR was recovered from a man aged 45-60 years with acute or convalescent COVID-19. This chain links TRBV2 with TRBJ1-2; 7 bases are a match to TRBD1. Sequences were obtained from peripheral blood. The CDR3 spells CASSEKGDSIYGYTF. The CDR3 DNA is TGTGCCAGCAGTGAAAAGGGGGACAGTATCTATGGCTACACCTTC.